This T cell receptor beta chain was found in a study of shared clonotypes between healthy human individuals. At the level of the study: Each donor's CD8 memory used one plate, CD8 naive two, each CD4 subset three. Overall study results and limits: Researchers found naive subsets generally carried larger estimated richness than memory subsets. Non-shared clonotypes had lower generation probabilities than clonotypes shared by all four sorted-subset donors.

The CDR3 extends over 12 amino acids. The V gene lost 4 bases and the J gene lost 5 bases, with 10 bases spanning the gap. Germline-derived CDR1 and CDR2 are SGHRS and YFSETQ. Comments on this clone: Antigen: not known.

The deep-level immunoSEQ assay was used. This table comes from immunoSEQ multiplex PCR, and its TCRdb copy is limited to in-frame clones, with some not included. Among under 1,100,000 clones listed, roughly 75% were seen once. V usage is TRBV5-1 and J usage is TRBJ2-7; D is undetermined. This receptor was taken from a man between 18 and 35 years old in good health. The sample was memory CD4+ T cells sorted from blood. Subset defined: CD45RA-negative fraction. CDR3 sequence (DNA): TGCGCCAGCAGCCCCTACATGAACGAGCAGTACTTC. Translating gives CASSPYMNEQYF.